This T cell receptor beta chain is from a study of OX40 agonist ivuxolimab in advanced cancers. Study details: Averaging roughly 60 years in age, with a range of about 23 to 90, the cohort was around 85% male.

CDR1 is MNHEY, CDR2 SMNVEV, per germline (reference sequence). This CDR3 is built from 13 residues. The V gene lost 3 bases and the J gene lost 4 bases, with 9 bases spanning the gap. Findings and caveats of the study: Several nonresponders also turned out to have low normalized T-cell clonal expansion.

Concerning this clone: Antigen: not known.

Some clones are missing from TCRdb's copy, which holds only in-frame ones; the method was immunoSEQ multiplex PCR. Among tens of thousands of clones listed, 85% to 90% were seen once. Sample: CD4+ or CD8+ T cells sorted from blood, taken in a trial of the OX40 agonist ivuxolimab. This sequence joins TRBV27 and TRBJ1-2; D unresolved. This receptor was obtained from an adult with an advanced solid tumor such as melanoma, head and neck, liver or kidney cancer. The CDR3 sequence is CASSFDILYGYTF. CDR3 DNA sequence: TGTGCCAGCAGTTTTGACATCCTCTATGGCTACACCTTC.